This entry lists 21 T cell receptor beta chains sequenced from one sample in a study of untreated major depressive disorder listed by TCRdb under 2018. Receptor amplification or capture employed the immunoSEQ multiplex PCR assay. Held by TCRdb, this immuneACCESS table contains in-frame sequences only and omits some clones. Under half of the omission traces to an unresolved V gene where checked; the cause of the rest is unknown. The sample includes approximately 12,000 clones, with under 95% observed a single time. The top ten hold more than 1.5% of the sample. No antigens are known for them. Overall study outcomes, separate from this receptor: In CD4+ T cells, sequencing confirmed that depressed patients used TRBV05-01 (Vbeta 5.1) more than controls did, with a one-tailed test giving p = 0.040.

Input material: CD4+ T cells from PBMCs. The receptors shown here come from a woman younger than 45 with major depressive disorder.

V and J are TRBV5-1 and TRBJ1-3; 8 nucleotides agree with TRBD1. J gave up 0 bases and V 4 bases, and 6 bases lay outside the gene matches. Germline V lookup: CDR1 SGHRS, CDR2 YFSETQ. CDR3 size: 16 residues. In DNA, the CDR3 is TGCGCCAGCAGCAGGGGGGGACAGGTCTCTGGAAACACCATATATTTT. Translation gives CASSRGGQVSGNTIYF.

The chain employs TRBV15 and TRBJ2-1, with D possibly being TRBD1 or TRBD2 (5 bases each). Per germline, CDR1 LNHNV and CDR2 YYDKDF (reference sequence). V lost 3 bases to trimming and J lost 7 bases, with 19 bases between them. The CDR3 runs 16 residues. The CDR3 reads CATSSFTGTYGNEQFF. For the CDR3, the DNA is TGTGCCACCAGCAGCTTTACCGGGACCTACGGGAATGAGCAGTTCTTC.

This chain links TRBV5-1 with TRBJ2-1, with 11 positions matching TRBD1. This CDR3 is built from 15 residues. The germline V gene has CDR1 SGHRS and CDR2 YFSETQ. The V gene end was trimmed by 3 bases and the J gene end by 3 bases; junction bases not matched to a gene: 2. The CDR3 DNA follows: TGCGCCAGCAGCTCGGGACAGGGGGTCTACAATGAGCAGTTCTTC. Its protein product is CASSSGQGVYNEQFF.

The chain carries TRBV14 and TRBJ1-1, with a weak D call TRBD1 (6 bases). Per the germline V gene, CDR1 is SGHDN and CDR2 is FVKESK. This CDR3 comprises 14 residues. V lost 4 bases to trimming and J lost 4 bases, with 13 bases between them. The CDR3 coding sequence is TGTGCCAGCAGCCTGGGGGCTGGAGTCACTGAAGCTTTCTTT. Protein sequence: CASSLGAGVTEAFF.

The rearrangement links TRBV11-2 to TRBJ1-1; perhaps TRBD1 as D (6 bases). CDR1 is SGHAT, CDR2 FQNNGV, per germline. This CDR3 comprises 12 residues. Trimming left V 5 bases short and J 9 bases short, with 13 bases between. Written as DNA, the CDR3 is TGTGCCAGCAGCCGGGACAATAAGAAAGCTTTCTTT. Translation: CASSRDNKKAFF.

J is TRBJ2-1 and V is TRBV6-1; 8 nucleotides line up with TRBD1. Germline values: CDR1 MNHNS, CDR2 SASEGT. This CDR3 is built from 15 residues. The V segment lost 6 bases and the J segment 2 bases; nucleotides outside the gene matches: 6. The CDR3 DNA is TGTGCCAGCAGCCTGACAGGGGAGCCCTACAATGAGCAGTTCTTC. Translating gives CASSLTGEPYNEQFF.

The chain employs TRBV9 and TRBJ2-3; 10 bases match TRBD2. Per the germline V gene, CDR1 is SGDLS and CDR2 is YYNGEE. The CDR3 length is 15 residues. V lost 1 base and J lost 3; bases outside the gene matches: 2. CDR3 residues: CASSVLAGETDTQYF. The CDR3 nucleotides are TGTGCCAGCAGCGTACTAGCGGGAGAAACAGATACGCAGTATTTT.

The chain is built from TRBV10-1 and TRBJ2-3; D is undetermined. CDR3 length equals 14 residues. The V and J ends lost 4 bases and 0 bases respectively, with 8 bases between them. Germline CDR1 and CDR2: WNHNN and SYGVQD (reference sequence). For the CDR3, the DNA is TGCGCCAGCAGTGGCTACCGGAGCACAGATACGCAGTATTTT. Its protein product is CASSGYRSTDTQYF.

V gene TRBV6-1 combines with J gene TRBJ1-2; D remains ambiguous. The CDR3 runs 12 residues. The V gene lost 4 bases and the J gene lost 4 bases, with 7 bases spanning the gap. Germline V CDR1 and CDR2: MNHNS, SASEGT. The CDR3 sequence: CASSGVRYGYTF. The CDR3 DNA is TGTGCCAGCAGTGGGGTCCGCTATGGCTACACCTTC.

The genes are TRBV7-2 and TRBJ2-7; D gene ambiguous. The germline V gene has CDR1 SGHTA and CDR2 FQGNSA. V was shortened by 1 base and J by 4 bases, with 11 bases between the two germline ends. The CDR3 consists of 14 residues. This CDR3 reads CASSLGLLQYEQYF. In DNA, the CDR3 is TGTGCCAGCAGCTTAGGATTGCTACAATACGAGCAGTACTTC.

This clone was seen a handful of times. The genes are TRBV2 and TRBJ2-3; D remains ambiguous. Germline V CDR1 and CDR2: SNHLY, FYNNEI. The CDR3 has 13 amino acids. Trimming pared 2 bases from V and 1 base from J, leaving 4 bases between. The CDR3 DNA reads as TGTGCCAGCAGTGAATTGCGCACAGATACGCAGTATTTT. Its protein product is CASSELRTDTQYF. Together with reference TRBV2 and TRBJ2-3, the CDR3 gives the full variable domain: EPEVTQTPSHQVTQMGQEVILRCVPISNHLYFYWYRQILGQKVEFLVSFYNNEISEKSEIFDDQFSVERPDGSNFTLKIRSTKLEDSAMYFCASSELRTDTQYFGPGTRLTVL.

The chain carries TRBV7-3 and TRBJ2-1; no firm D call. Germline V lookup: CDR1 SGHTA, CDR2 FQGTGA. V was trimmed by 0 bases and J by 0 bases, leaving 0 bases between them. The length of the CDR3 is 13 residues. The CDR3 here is CASSLTSYNEQFF. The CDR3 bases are TGTGCCAGCAGCTTAACCTCCTACAATGAGCAGTTCTTC.

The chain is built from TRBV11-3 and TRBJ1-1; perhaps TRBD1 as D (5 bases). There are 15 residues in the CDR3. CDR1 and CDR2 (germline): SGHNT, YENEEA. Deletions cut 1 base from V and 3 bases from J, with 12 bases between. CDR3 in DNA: TGTGCCAGCAGCTTAGGGACATCTAAGGACACTGAAGCTTTCTTT. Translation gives CASSLGTSKDTEAFF.

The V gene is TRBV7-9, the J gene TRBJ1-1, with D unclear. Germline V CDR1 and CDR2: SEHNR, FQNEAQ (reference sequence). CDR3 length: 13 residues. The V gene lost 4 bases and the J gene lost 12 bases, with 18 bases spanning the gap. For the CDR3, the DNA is TGTGCCAGCAGCTCCTCTGCGGGTCGGAGGCCTTTCTTT. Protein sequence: CASSSSAGRRPFF.

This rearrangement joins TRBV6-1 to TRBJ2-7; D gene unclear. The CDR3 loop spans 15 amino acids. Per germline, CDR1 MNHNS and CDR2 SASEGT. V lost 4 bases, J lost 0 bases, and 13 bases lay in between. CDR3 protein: CASSVGPTDSYEQYF. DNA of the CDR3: TGTGCCAGCAGTGTCGGCCCCACAGACTCCTACGAGCAGTACTTC.

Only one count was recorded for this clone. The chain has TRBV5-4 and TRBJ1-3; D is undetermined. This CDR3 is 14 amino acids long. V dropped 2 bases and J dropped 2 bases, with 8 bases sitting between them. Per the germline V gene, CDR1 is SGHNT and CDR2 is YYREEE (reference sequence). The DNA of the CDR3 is TGTGCCAGCAGCTTCGGGTCTACTGGAAACACCATATATTTT. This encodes CASSFGSTGNTIYF.

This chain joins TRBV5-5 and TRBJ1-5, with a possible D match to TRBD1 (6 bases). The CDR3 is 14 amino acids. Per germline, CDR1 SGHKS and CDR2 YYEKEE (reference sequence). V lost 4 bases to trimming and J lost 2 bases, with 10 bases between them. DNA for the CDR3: TGTGCCAGCAGCGGACAGAATGGCAATCAGCCCCAGCATTTT. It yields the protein CASSGQNGNQPQHF.

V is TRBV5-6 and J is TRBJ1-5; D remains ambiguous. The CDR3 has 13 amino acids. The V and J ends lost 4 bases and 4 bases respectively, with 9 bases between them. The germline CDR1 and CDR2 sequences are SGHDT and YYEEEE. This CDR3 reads CASSMARNQPQHF. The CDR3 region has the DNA TGTGCCAGCAGCATGGCACGGAATCAGCCCCAGCATTTT.

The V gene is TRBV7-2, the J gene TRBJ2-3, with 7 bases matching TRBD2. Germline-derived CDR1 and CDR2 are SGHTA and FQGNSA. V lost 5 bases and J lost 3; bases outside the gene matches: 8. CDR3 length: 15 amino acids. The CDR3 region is CASSQGRVLTDTQYF. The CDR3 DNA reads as TGTGCCAGCAGCCAAGGGAGGGTTCTAACAGATACGCAGTATTTT.

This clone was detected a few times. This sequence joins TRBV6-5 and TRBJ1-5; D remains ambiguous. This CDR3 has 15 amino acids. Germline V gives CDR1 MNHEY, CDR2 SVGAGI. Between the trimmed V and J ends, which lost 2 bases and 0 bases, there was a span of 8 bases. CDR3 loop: CASSYSGNSNQPQHF. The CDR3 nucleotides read TGTGCCAGCAGTTACAGCGGGAATAGCAATCAGCCCCAGCATTTT.

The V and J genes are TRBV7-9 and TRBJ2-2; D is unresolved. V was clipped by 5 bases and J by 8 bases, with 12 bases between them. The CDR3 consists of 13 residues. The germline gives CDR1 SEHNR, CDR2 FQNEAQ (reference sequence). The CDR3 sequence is CASSPLGEGELFF. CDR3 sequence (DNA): TGTGCCAGCAGCCCCCTTGGGGAAGGGGAGCTGTTTTTT.